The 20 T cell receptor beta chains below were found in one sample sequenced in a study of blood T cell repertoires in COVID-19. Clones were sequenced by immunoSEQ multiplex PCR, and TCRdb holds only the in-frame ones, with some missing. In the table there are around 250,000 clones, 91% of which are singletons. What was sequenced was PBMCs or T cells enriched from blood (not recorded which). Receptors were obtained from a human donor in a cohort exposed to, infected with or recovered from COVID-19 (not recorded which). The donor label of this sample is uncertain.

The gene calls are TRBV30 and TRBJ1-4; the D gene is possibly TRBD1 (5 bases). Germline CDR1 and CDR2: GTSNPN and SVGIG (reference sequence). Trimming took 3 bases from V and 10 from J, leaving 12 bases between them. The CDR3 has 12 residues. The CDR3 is CAWRAGYGKLFF. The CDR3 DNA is TGTGCCTGGAGAGCAGGGTATGGAAAACTGTTTTTT.

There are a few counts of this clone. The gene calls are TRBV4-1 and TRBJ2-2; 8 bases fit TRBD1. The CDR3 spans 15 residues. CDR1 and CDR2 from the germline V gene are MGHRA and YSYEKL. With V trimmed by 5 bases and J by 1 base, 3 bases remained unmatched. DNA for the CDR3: TGCGCCAGCAGCGACAGGGGCAGGAACACCGGGGAGCTGTTTTTT. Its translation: CASSDRGRNTGELFF.

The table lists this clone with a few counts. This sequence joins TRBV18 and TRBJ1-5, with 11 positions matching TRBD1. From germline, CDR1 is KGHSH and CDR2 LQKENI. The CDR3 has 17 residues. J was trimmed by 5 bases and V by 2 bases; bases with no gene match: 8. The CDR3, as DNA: TGTGCCAGCTCACCAAGCCGGACAGGGGGCGGGCATCAGCCCCAGCATTTT. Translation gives CASSPSRTGGGHQPQHF.

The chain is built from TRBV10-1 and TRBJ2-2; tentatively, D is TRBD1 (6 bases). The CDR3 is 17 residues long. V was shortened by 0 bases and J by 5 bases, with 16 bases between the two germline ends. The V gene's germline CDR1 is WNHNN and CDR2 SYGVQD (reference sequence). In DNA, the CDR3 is TGCGCCAGCAGTGAGTCGCACAGGGTGAAGGGGACCGGGGAGCTGTTTTTT. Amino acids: CASSESHRVKGTGELFF.

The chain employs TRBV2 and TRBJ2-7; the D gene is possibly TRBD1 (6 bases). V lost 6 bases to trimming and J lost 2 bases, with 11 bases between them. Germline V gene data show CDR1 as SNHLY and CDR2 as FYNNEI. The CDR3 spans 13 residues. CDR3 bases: TGTGCCAGCAGCAGGGGCCTGACCTACGAGCAGTACTTC. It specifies CASSRGLTYEQYF.

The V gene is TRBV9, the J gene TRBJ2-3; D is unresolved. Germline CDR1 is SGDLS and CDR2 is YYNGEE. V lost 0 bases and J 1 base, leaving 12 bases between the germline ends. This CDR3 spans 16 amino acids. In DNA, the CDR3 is TGTGCCAGCAGCGTAGCGCCTACTGATGGCACAGATACGCAGTATTTT. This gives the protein CASSVAPTDGTDTQYF.

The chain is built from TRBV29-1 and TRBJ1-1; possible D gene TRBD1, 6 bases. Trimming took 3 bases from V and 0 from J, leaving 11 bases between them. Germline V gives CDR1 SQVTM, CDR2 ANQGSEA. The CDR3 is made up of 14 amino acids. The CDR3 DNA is TGCAGCGTTGAGGCCAGGGGTATGAACACTGAAGCTTTCTTT. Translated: CSVEARGMNTEAFF.

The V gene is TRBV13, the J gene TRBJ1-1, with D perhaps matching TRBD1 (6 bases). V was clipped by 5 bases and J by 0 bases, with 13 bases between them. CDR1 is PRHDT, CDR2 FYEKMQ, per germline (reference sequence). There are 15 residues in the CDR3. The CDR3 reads CASSPDSPMNTEAFF. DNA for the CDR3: TGTGCCAGCAGCCCGGACAGCCCCATGAACACTGAAGCTTTCTTT. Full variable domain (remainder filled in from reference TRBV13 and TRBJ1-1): AAGVIQSPRHLIKEKRETATLKCYPIPRHDTVYWYQQGPGQDPQFLISFYEKMQSDKGSIPDRFSAQQFSDYHSELNMSSLELGDSALYFCASSPDSPMNTEAFFGQGTRLTVV.

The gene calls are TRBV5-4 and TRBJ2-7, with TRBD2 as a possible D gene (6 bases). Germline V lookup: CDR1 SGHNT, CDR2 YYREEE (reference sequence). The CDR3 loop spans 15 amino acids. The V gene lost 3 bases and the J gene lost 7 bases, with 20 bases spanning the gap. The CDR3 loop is CASSSRAGNLVEQYF. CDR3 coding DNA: TGTGCCAGCAGCTCTCGTGCGGGGAACCTCGTGGAGCAGTACTTC.

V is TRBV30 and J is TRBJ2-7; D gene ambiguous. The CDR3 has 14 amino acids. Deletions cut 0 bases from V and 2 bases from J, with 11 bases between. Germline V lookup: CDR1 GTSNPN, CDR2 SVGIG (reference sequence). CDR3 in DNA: TGTGCCTGGAGTGTACTATCAGTTCCCTACGAGCAGTACTTC. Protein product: CAWSVLSVPYEQYF.

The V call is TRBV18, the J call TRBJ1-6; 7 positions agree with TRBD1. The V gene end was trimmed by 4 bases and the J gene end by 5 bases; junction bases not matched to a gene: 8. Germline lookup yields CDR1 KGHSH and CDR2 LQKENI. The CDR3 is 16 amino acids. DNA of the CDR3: TGTGCCAGCTCACAAGGGGTCCAGGGGGATAATTCACCCCTCCACTTT. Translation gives CASSQGVQGDNSPLHF.

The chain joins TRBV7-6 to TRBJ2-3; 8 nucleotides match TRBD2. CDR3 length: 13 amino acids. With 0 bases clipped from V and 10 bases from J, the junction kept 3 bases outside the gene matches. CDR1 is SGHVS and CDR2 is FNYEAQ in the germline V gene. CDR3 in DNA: TGTGCCAGCAGCTTAGCCCCTAGCGGGTCGCAGTATTTT. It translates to CASSLAPSGSQYF.

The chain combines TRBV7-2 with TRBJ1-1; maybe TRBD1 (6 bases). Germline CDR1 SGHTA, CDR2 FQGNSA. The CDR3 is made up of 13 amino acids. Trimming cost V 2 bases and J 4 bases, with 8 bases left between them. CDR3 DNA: TGTGCCAGCAGCTTAACCAGGGGCACTGAAGCTTTCTTT. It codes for CASSLTRGTEAFF. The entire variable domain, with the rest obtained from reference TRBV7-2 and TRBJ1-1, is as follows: GAGVSQSPSNKVTEKGKDVELRCDPISGHTALYWYRQSLGQGLEFLIYFQGNSAPDKSGLPSDRFSAERTGGSVSTLTIQRTQQEDSAVYLCASSLTRGTEAFFGQGTRLTVV.

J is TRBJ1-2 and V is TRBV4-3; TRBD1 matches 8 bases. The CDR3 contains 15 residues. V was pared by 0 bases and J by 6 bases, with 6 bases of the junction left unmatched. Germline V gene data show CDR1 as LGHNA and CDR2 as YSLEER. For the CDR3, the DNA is TGCGCCAGCAGCCAAGATAGCGGACAGGGTCATGGCTACACCTTC. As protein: CASSQDSGQGHGYTF.

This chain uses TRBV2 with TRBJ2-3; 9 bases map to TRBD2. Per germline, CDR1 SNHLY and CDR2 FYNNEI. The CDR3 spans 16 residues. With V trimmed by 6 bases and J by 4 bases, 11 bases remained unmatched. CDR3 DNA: TGTGCCAGCAGGTTAACTGGGGCGGGGGGGCCAGATACGCAGTATTTT. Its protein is CASRLTGAGGPDTQYF. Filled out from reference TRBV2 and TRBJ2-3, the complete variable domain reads EPEVTQTPSHQVTQMGQEVILRCVPISNHLYFYWYRQILGQKVEFLVSFYNNEISEKSEIFDDQFSVERPDGSNFTLKIRSTKLEDSAMYFCASRLTGAGGPDTQYFGPGTRLTVL.

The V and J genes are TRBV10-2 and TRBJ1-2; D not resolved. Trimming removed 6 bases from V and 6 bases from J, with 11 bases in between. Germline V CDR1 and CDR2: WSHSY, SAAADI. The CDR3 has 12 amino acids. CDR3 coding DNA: TGCGCCAGCAGGCCCGGGTCCAATGGCTACACCTTC. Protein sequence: CASRPGSNGYTF.

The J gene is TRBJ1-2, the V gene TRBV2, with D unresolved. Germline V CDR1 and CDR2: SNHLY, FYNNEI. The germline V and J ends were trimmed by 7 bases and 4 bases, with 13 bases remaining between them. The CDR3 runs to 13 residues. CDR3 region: CASTEQIPYGYTF. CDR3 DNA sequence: TGTGCCAGCACCGAACAGATCCCCTATGGCTACACCTTC.

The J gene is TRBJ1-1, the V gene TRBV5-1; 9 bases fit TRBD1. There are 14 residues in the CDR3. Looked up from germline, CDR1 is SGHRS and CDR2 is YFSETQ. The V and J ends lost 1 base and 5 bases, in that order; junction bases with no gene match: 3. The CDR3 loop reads CASSLSTGGTEAFF. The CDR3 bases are TGCGCCAGCAGCTTGTCGACAGGGGGGACTGAAGCTTTCTTT.

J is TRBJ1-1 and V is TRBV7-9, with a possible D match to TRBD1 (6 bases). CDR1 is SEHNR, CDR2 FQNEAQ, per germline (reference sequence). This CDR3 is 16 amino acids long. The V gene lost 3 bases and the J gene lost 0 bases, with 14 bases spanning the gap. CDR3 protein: CASSFGGTLMNTEAFF. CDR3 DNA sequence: TGTGCCAGCAGCTTTGGTGGGACACTCATGAACACTGAAGCTTTCTTT.

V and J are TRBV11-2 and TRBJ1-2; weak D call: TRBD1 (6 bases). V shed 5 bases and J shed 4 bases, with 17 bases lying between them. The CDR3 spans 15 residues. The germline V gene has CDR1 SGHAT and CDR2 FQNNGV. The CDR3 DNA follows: TGTGCCAGCAGCACAATGGACAGAGTCCTCTATGGCTACACCTTC. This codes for CASSTMDRVLYGYTF.